Below, 25 T cell receptor beta chains from the same sample are listed, as sequenced in a study of blood T cells in healthy people across ages. With a J-beta primer mix and a sample-barcoded 5' primer, a second PCR ran roughly 6 to 11 cycles. Each CDR3 protein gets one entry after TCRdb re-called the 5' RACE reads with MiXCR. The data contain 1.4 million to 1.5 million distinct CDR3 sequences, around two fifths of them singletons. The sample was blood. These receptors all stem from a woman aged 18-29 years in good health.

The V call is TRBV5-1, the J call TRBJ2-1, with D possibly TRBD1 on 5 matching bases. Germline V lookup: CDR1 SGHRS, CDR2 YFSETQ. The length of the CDR3 is 13 residues. Trimming removed 5 bases at V and 5 bases at J, with 11 bases between. CDR3 in amino acids: CASRADTNNEQFF. As DNA, the CDR3 is TGCGCCAGCAGGGCGGACACAAACAATGAGCAGTTCTTC.

The V call is TRBV29-1, the J call TRBJ2-7; 7 bases are shared with TRBD1. The CDR3 is 14 residues long. The V and J ends lost 4 bases and 2 bases, in that order; junction bases with no gene match: 8. CDR1 is SQVTM, CDR2 ANQGSEA, per germline. The CDR3 DNA sequence: TGCAGCGTTGTTCAACAGGGGTCCACCTACGAGCAGTACTTC. It codes for CSVVQQGSTYEQYF.

In this sample, this clonotype turned up a few times. V is TRBV4-2 and J is TRBJ2-7; 9 bases are a match to TRBD2. CDR3 length equals 16 residues. V trimming: 4 bases; J trimming: 4 bases; junction bases outside the gene matches: 11. CDR1 LGHNA and CDR2 YNFKEQ come from the germline V gene. DNA for the CDR3: TGTGCCAGCAGCCCCCACCTGGCTAGCGGGAAGTACGAGCAGTACTTC. Translation gives CASSPHLASGKYEQYF.

The chain has TRBV11-1 and TRBJ2-1, with 11 bases fitting TRBD2. The germline V gene encodes CDR1 SGHAT and CDR2 FQDESV (reference sequence). V shed 4 bases, J shed 6 bases, and the junction held 5 bases outside the gene matches. The CDR3 sequence is 15 residues long. The CDR3 sequence: CASSYPGLAVNEQFF. In DNA form, the CDR3 reads TGTGCCAGCAGCTACCCGGGACTAGCGGTCAATGAGCAGTTCTTC. Supplemented by reference TRBV11-1 and TRBJ2-1, the full variable domain reads EAEVAQSPRYKITEKSQAVAFWCDPISGHATLYWYRQILGQGPELLVQFQDESVVDDSQLPKDRFSAERLKGVDSTLKIQPAELGDSAMYLCASSYPGLAVNEQFFGPGTRLTVL.

At least ten counts were recorded for this clonotype. The chain combines TRBV29-1 with TRBJ2-1, with D maybe TRBD2 (5 bases). From germline, CDR1 is SQVTM and CDR2 ANQGSEA. Deletions cut 7 bases from V and 5 bases from J, with 18 bases between. This CDR3 is 14 amino acids long. The CDR3 DNA is TGCAGCGGAACCTCACTGAGGGCGGACAATGAGCAGTTCTTC. Translation: CSGTSLRADNEQFF.

This clonotype appeared a few times. The rearrangement uses TRBV6-2 or TRBV6-3 and TRBJ2-5; no reliable D call. The J call may be in error: the DNA end matches TRBJ2-7 better. This CDR3 is built from 12 residues. Germline assignment: CDR1 MNHEY and CDR2 SVGEGT. The DNA of the CDR3 is TGTGCCAGCAGTTACTCGAACGCCGAGCAGTACTTC. Its translation: CASSYSNAEQYF.

The chain recombines TRBV29-1 with TRBJ2-1; unclear D gene. Germline V lookup: CDR1 SQVTM, CDR2 ANQGSEA. V dropped 7 bases and J dropped 0 bases, with 13 bases sitting between them. The CDR3 spans 14 residues. This CDR3 reads CSARTSSSYNEQFF. In nucleotides, the CDR3 is TGCAGCGCGAGGACGTCCTCCTCCTACAATGAGCAGTTCTTC.

This clonotype was detected a few times. J is TRBJ2-7 and V is TRBV2; TRBD1 matches 7 bases. The V segment lost 1 base and the J segment 4 bases; nucleotides outside the gene matches: 4. This CDR3 is 14 amino acids long. Germline-derived CDR1 and CDR2 are SNHLY and FYNNEI. This chain's CDR3 is CASSEEQGSYEQYF. The CDR3 DNA sequence: TGTGCCAGCAGTGAAGAACAGGGGAGTTACGAGCAGTACTTC.

This clonotype was counted a few times. This sequence joins TRBV3-1 and TRBJ2-3, with no clear D. CDR3 size: 12 residues. V was trimmed by 5 bases and J by 9 bases, leaving 12 bases between them. CDR1 is LGHDT and CDR2 is YNNKEL in the germline V gene (reference sequence). CDR3: CASSNSPGTQYF. DNA for the CDR3: TGTGCCAGCAGCAACTCTCCCGGGACGCAGTATTTT.

This clonotype was detected a few times. The genes are TRBV20-1 and TRBJ2-1; a weak D match, TRBD1 (8 bases). Germline V CDR1 and CDR2: DFQATT, SNEGSKA (reference sequence). With 5 bases removed from V and 7 bases from J, the gap between germline ends came to 21 bases. This CDR3 is built from 15 residues. The chain's CDR3 is CSAGGGTGMRNEQFF. DNA of the CDR3: TGCAGTGCTGGGGGAGGGACAGGAATGAGGAATGAGCAGTTCTTC.

This clonotype has just a few counts. The chain combines TRBV20-1 with TRBJ2-7; TRBD1 matches at 9 bases. This CDR3 comprises 14 residues. Germline CDR1 and CDR2: DFQATT and SNEGSKA (reference sequence). Unmatched junction bases numbered 3, after V lost 0 bases and J lost 3 bases. The CDR3 sequence: CSAREGQGGYEQYF. The CDR3 region has the DNA TGCAGTGCTAGAGAGGGACAGGGAGGCTACGAGCAGTACTTC.

The chain links TRBV20-1 to TRBJ2-4, with 10 positions matching TRBD1. The end of the DNA fits TRBJ2-7 better, so the J call may be wrong. Germline values: CDR1 DFQATT, CDR2 SNEGSKA (reference sequence). The CDR3 is 13 residues long. Here the CDR3 reads CSATGQGDYEQYF. The CDR3, as DNA: TGCAGTGCTACCGGACAGGGGGACTACGAGCAGTACTTC.

This clonotype was found a few times. The chain carries TRBV3-1 and TRBJ1-2; possible D gene TRBD1, 5 bases. CDR3 length: 13 amino acids. Germline V gene lookup returns CDR1 LGHDT and CDR2 YNNKEL (reference sequence). V was pared by 4 bases and J by 3 bases, with 9 bases between. The CDR3 reads CASSPWGDYGYTF. CDR3 nucleotide sequence: TGTGCCAGCAGCCCTTGGGGGGACTATGGCTACACCTTC.

The genes are TRBV5-1 and TRBJ1-4; D unresolved. CDR3 size: 15 residues. Germline CDR1 is SGHRS and CDR2 is YFSETQ. Trimming left V 2 bases short and J 4 bases short, with 12 bases between. The CDR3, as DNA: TGCGCCAGCAGCTTAAAGGAAGGAGATAATGAAAAACTGTTTTTT. This sequence encodes CASSLKEGDNEKLFF.

This clonotype was detected only a few times. The chain links TRBV12-3 or TRBV12-4 to TRBJ1-5; weak D call: TRBD1 (6 bases). Deletions cut 5 bases from V and 4 bases from J, with 18 bases between. CDR3 length: 16 amino acids. In nucleotides, the CDR3 is TGTGCCAGCAGTCCGGTACAGGGTCTGGGAAATCAGCCCCAGCATTTT. The encoded protein is CASSPVQGLGNQPQHF.

The V gene is TRBV2, the J gene TRBJ1-5; 9 bases agree with TRBD1. The CDR3 covers 15 residues. Germline V lookup: CDR1 SNHLY, CDR2 FYNNEI. The V and J ends lost 3 bases and 6 bases, in that order; junction bases with no gene match: 6. The CDR3 here is CASSDRDRVTQPQHF. In DNA form, the CDR3 reads TGTGCCAGCAGTGACCGGGACAGGGTAACTCAGCCCCAGCATTTT.

The chain carries TRBV28 and TRBJ1-1; no clear D gene. Per the germline V gene, CDR1 is MDHEN and CDR2 is SYDVKM. Between the trimmed V and J ends, which lost 3 bases and 1 base, there was a span of 12 bases. The CDR3 has 15 residues. CDR3 sequence: CASSFGITRNTEAFF. The CDR3 coding sequence is TGTGCCAGCAGTTTCGGGATCACAAGGAACACTGAAGCTTTCTTT.

This sequence joins TRBV3-1 and TRBJ2-6, with 7 bases matching TRBD1. The germline V gene has CDR1 LGHDT and CDR2 YNNKEL (reference sequence). J was trimmed by 4 bases and V by 3 bases; bases with no gene match: 12. The CDR3 has 18 residues. The DNA for the CDR3 is TGTGCCAGCAGCCAGGTCCGGGACAGCTCGGTAGGGGCCAACGTCCTGACTTTC. Amino acid sequence: CASSQVRDSSVGANVLTF.

This clonotype was recorded many times. The chain recombines TRBV18 with TRBJ2-7, with 8 positions matching TRBD2. Germline V CDR1 and CDR2: KGHSH, LQKENI. CDR3 length equals 14 residues. V shed 8 bases and J 1 base; nucleotides not matched to a gene: 7. The DNA of the CDR3 is TGTGCCAGCAGCCCGGGAGGGTCATCCTACGAGCAGTACTTC. It is translated as CASSPGGSSYEQYF.

The chain employs TRBV12-3 or TRBV12-4 and TRBJ1-5; D is undetermined. The ends were cut back, 2 bases at V and 4 bases at J, with 3 bases in the middle. CDR3 length: 12 residues. CDR3 nucleotides: TGTGCCAGCAGTTTAATGAATCAGCCCCAGCATTTT. Its protein product is CASSLMNQPQHF.

The chain is built from TRBV6-6 and TRBJ2-7; 8 nucleotides line up with TRBD2. Germline loops: CDR1 MNHNY, CDR2 SVGAGI (reference sequence). CDR3 length: 15 amino acids. V lost 5 bases and J lost 3; bases outside the gene matches: 9. The CDR3 DNA follows: TGTGCCAGCAGTCCAATAGCGGGAACCAGCTACGAGCAGTACTTC. Amino acid sequence: CASSPIAGTSYEQYF.

J is TRBJ1-5 and V is TRBV3-1, with a possible D match to TRBD1 (6 bases). CDR3 length equals 15 residues. V gave up 4 bases and J gave up 3 bases, with 13 bases separating them. CDR1 is LGHDT, CDR2 YNNKEL, per germline (reference sequence). This CDR3 reads CASSPEGGYNQPQHF. CDR3 sequence (DNA): TGTGCCAGCAGCCCGGAGGGGGGGTACAATCAGCCCCAGCATTTT.

This clonotype has more than one count but fewer than ten. The CDR3 DNA reads TGCAGCGTTGAAGCGTCGCTAGCGGGGAGGCCCGGAGAGACCCAGTACTTC. This sequence encodes CSVEASLAGRPGETQYF. V gene TRBV29-1 combines with J gene TRBJ2-5; 9 bases map to TRBD2. J gave up 4 bases and V 1 base, and 13 bases lay outside the gene matches. The germline CDR1 and CDR2 sequences are SQVTM and ANQGSEA. The CDR3 contains 17 residues.

The chain links TRBV3-1 to TRBJ1-2; possibly TRBD1 for D (6 bases). The V end was cut by 0 bases, the J end by 7 bases, with 18 bases between. In germline, CDR1 is LGHDT, CDR2 YNNKEL (reference sequence). This CDR3 is 16 amino acids long. CDR3 coding DNA: TGTGCCAGCAGCCAAGACGGGGGCAGGGCGAGTGGTGGCTACACCTTC. This codes for CASSQDGGRASGGYTF.

This clonotype was counted a few times. CDR3 region: CASSLGVQSSYEQYF. Here the CDR3 DNA reads TGTGCCAGCAGTTTGGGCGTGCAGTCCTCCTACGAGCAGTACTTC. This chain joins TRBV27 and TRBJ2-7; D not certain. This CDR3 region has 15 residues. Germline V gene sequence: CDR1 MNHEY, CDR2 SMNVEV (reference sequence). Trimming left V 3 bases short and J 0 bases short, with 12 bases between.